This T cell receptor beta chain stems from a study of T cells in localized non-small cell lung cancer. TCRdb's table, derived via immunoSEQ multiplex PCR, lists solely in-frame clones and lacks some. The sample contains tens of thousands of clones, 89% of which appear only once. Notes on this clone: The target antigen is unknown.

The CDR3 extends over 12 amino acids. V was trimmed by 0 bases and J by 5 bases, leaving 6 bases between them. In germline, CDR1 is SGHDT, CDR2 YYEEEE. Study results and limitations: Uninvolved nearby lung showed the greatest T cell clonality, exceeding that found in tumor.

The material sequenced was peripheral blood, taken before any cancer treatment. The receptor's source is a man aged 35-75 years with stage I squamous cell lung carcinoma. This sequence joins TRBV5-6 and TRBJ2-7; D is unresolved. Here the CDR3 DNA reads TGTGCCAGCAGCTTGGAGGAGCACGAGCAGTACTTC. Residues: CASSLEEHEQYF.